These 27 T cell receptor beta chains originate from one sample sequenced in a study of T-cell memory formation after mild COVID-19. TCRdb redid the calling of the 5' RACE reads with MiXCR, one entry per CDR3 protein. Seen here are around 200,000 distinct CDR3 sequences, approximately 18% observed once, and the top ten hold under 4.5%. Sequencing was performed on PBMCs or a T cell subset sorted from them (not recorded which). These receptors were obtained from a man aged 18 to 35 who had mild COVID-19 (a few samples of this study predate the infection). Cell type and time point are not known.

This sequence joins TRBV3-1 and TRBJ2-2; unclear D gene. From germline, CDR1 is LGHDT and CDR2 YNNKEL (reference sequence). CDR3 size: 16 residues. The V gene lost 1 base and the J gene lost 1 base, with 10 bases spanning the gap. As DNA, the CDR3 is TGTGCCAGCAGCCAAGTCGCCAGCAGGAACACCGGGGAGCTGTTTTTT. It codes for CASSQVASRNTGELFF.

Concerning this clonotype itself: The junction departs from germline at one end; a sequencing error may be responsible. The chain couples TRBV7-7 to TRBJ2-3, with 9 positions matching TRBD1. Germline V CDR1 and CDR2: SSHAT, FNYEAQ (reference sequence). This CDR3 comprises 16 residues. The CDR3 nucleotides read TGTGCTAGCAGCTTAGACGGGACAGGGACATCAGATACGCAGTATTTT. This sequence encodes CASSLDGTGTSDTQYF.

This clonotype occurred a few times. The genes are TRBV7-3 and TRBJ2-1, with 8 bases lining up with TRBD2. The length of the CDR3 is 15 residues. Germline CDR1 SGHTA, CDR2 FQGTGA. V gave up 6 bases and J gave up 7 bases; unmatched junction bases: 11. The CDR3 coding sequence is TGTGCCAGCAGTCCGGGTACGGGGGGGTTAAATGAGCAGTTCTTC. Its protein product is CASSPGTGGLNEQFF.

In its sample, this clonotype was seen a few times. V is TRBV28 and J is TRBJ2-7, with D maybe TRBD1 (5 bases). Germline V gene data show CDR1 as MDHEN and CDR2 as SYDVKM. V lost 6 bases and J lost 3, with 9 bases in between. The CDR3 runs to 12 residues. The CDR3 is CASSLGHYEQYV. The CDR3 region has the DNA TGTGCCAGCAGCCTGGGGCACTACGAGCAGTACGTC.

This clonotype was seen at least ten times. This chain uses TRBV7-2 with TRBJ1-4; 7 nucleotides match TRBD1. CDR3 length: 14 residues. J was trimmed by 8 bases and V by 3 bases; bases with no gene match: 6. Germline V lookup: CDR1 SGHTA, CDR2 FQGNSA. DNA of the CDR3: TGTGCCAGCAGCTTTTGGCAGGGGGACGAAAAACTGTTTTTT. It codes for CASSFWQGDEKLFF.

A few counts support this clonotype. The chain uses TRBV24-1 and TRBJ2-1, with D possibly being TRBD1 (6 bases). The V gene lost 7 bases and the J gene lost 3 bases, with 6 bases spanning the gap. The CDR3 covers 12 residues. Germline CDR1 and CDR2: KGHDR and SFDVKD. DNA for the CDR3: TGTGCCACCAGGGACAGCTACAATGAGCAGTTCTTC. Its translation is CATRDSYNEQFF.

This clonotype was picked up a small number of times. V and J are TRBV3-1 and TRBJ1-2, with D unresolved. CDR1 and CDR2 from the germline V gene are LGHDT and YNNKEL (reference sequence). Trimming left V 0 bases short and J 9 bases short, with 11 bases between. The length of the CDR3 is 13 residues. In nucleotides, the CDR3 is TGTGCCAGCAGCCAAGACGGATTCCTAAGCTACACCTTC. It is translated as CASSQDGFLSYTF.

The rearrangement links TRBV4-1 to TRBJ2-1; 9 positions match TRBD1. CDR1 and CDR2 from the germline V gene are MGHRA and YSYEKL. Trimming took 6 bases from V and 3 from J; bases not matched to a gene: 6. The CDR3 loop spans 15 amino acids. CDR3 sequence reads: CASRSPGQGYNEQFF. DNA of the CDR3: TGCGCCAGCAGGTCCCCGGGACAGGGCTACAATGAGCAGTTCTTC.

This clonotype occurred a few times. The J gene is TRBJ2-2, the V gene TRBV24-1, with TRBD2 matching 16 bases. V shed 4 bases and J 6 bases; nucleotides not matched to a gene: 4. Germline-derived CDR1 and CDR2 are KGHDR and SFDVKD. The CDR3 consists of 17 residues. The CDR3 sequence: CATSDGGTSGGAGELFF. The CDR3 nucleotides are TGTGCCACCAGTGACGGAGGGACTAGCGGGGGGGCCGGGGAGCTGTTTTTT.

The V gene is TRBV5-1, the J gene TRBJ2-5, with D possibly being TRBD1 (7 bases). The germline V gene has CDR1 SGHRS and CDR2 YFSETQ. V lost 2 bases and J 0 bases, leaving 11 bases between the germline ends. The CDR3 has 15 residues. The CDR3 loop reads CASSFRGTDQETQYF. The CDR3 DNA reads as TGCGCCAGCAGCTTTCGCGGGACAGACCAAGAGACCCAGTACTTC.

The sample holds a few counts of this clonotype. The V and J genes are TRBV6-2 or TRBV6-3 and TRBJ2-3; the match to TRBD1 covers 12 bases. V lost 7 bases, J lost 4 bases, and 9 bases stayed unmatched. This CDR3 has 16 amino acids. Germline CDR1 MNHEY, CDR2 SVGEGT. As DNA, the CDR3 is TGTGCCAGCATCGATACCGGGACAGGGGGCGCAGATACGCAGTATTTT. Its translation is CASIDTGTGGADTQYF.

J is TRBJ2-5 and V is TRBV29-1, with D possibly matching TRBD2 (5 bases). Germline V gives CDR1 SQVTM, CDR2 ANQGSEA. V lost 5 bases and J lost 0, with 7 bases in between. This CDR3 spans 12 amino acids. For the CDR3, the DNA is TGCAGCGTTACGAGGGACCAAGAGACCCAGTACTTC. This translates into CSVTRDQETQYF.

This chain joins TRBV4-2 and TRBJ1-3, with D possibly being TRBD1 (6 bases). Germline-derived CDR1 and CDR2 are LGHNA and YNFKEQ. The CDR3 loop spans 16 amino acids. Trimming took 0 bases from V and 4 from J, leaving 13 bases between them. For the CDR3, the DNA is TGTGCCAGCAGCCAAGAAACGAGGGGGTACGGAAACACCATATATTTT. Amino acids: CASSQETRGYGNTIYF.

The chain is built from TRBV7-8 and TRBJ1-1, with 8 bases identical to TRBD1. V trimming: 6 bases; J trimming: 0 bases; junction bases outside the gene matches: 6. The length of the CDR3 is 15 residues. Germline values: CDR1 SGHVS, CDR2 FQNEAQ. The CDR3, as DNA: TGTGCCAGCAGTTTGGGGACAGGTCTGAACACTGAAGCTTTCTTT. It yields the protein CASSLGTGLNTEAFF.

The gene calls are TRBV7-2 and TRBJ1-2; D is possibly TRBD1 (5 bases). Germline V CDR1 and CDR2: SGHTA, FQGNSA. The CDR3 sequence is 14 residues long. Between the trimmed V and J ends, which lost 5 bases and 2 bases, there was a span of 12 bases. The CDR3 coding sequence is TGTGCCAGCAGCGCTCGACAGTTGAACTATGGCTACACCTTC. This gives the protein CASSARQLNYGYTF. The full variable domain, in which reference TRBV7-2 and TRBJ1-2 provide the parts outside the CDR3, is GAGVSQSPSNKVTEKGKDVELRCDPISGHTALYWYRQSLGQGLEFLIYFQGNSAPDKSGLPSDRFSAERTGGSVSTLTIQRTQQEDSAVYLCASSARQLNYGYTFGSGTRLTVV.

This clonotype appeared a few times. This sequence joins TRBV12-3 or TRBV12-4 and TRBJ2-7; D could derive from TRBD1 or TRBD2 (5 bases each). The V gene lost 5 bases and the J gene lost 4 bases, with 12 bases spanning the gap. The CDR3 loop spans 13 amino acids. CDR3 residues: CASSPGTLYEQYV. Written as DNA, the CDR3 is TGTGCCAGCAGTCCCGGGACCCTTTACGAGCAGTACGTC.

There are a few counts of this clonotype. The chain recombines TRBV28 with TRBJ2-7; no firm D call. V was cut by 10 bases and J by 0 bases, with 10 bases left in between. The CDR3 is made up of 12 amino acids. Germline CDR1 and CDR2: MDHEN and SYDVKM. The CDR3 here is CATKGSSYEQYV. CDR3 in DNA: TGTGCCACTAAAGGAAGCTCCTACGAGCAGTACGTC.

This clonotype was detected only a few times. V and J are TRBV24-1 and TRBJ2-1, with TRBD1 matching 7 bases. The CDR3 runs to 15 residues. The V and J ends lost 3 bases and 6 bases, in that order; junction bases with no gene match: 7. Germline CDR1 KGHDR, CDR2 SFDVKD. CDR3 protein: CATSDRQGFLNEQFF. As DNA, the CDR3 is TGTGCCACCAGTGATAGACAGGGTTTTCTCAATGAGCAGTTCTTC.

This clonotype was detected a few times. The chain joins TRBV25-1 to TRBJ2-7; perhaps TRBD2 as D (6 bases). This CDR3 has 12 amino acids. The germline CDR1 and CDR2 sequences are MGHDK and SYGVNS. Deletions cut 5 bases from V and 10 bases from J, with 15 bases between. The CDR3: CASSPDSGLQYF. CDR3 nucleotide sequence: TGTGCCAGCAGTCCCGACTCGGGACTCCAGTACTTC.

This clonotype has just a few counts. V usage is TRBV7-3 and J usage is TRBJ2-2; 8 nucleotides match TRBD1. CDR1 and CDR2 (germline): SGHTA, FQGTGA. This CDR3 is 14 amino acids long. The junction had 1 base not matched to a gene; V was cut back by 3 bases and J by 4 bases. CDR3 nucleotides: TGTGCCAGCAGCTTTACAGGGGGCACCGGGGAGCTGTTTTTT. Translating it yields CASSFTGGTGELFF. Filled out from reference TRBV7-3 and TRBJ2-2, the complete variable domain reads GAGVSQTPSNKVTEKGKYVELRCDPISGHTALYWYRQSLGQGPEFLIYFQGTGAADDSGLPNDRFFAVRPEGSVSTLKIQRTERGDSAVYLCASSFTGGTGELFFGEGSRLTVL.

This clonotype was detected only a few times. The chain carries TRBV9 and TRBJ2-7; no definite D call. Trimming took off 0 bases at V and 1 base at J, with 11 bases between the two ends. The CDR3 extends over 15 amino acids. Germline-derived CDR1 and CDR2 are SGDLS and YYNGEE. The CDR3 reads CASSVGSLNSYEQYF. CDR3 DNA: TGTGCCAGCAGCGTAGGATCTCTAAATTCCTACGAGCAGTACTTC.

The chain recombines TRBV5-4 with TRBJ1-1, with D perhaps matching TRBD1 (6 bases). CDR3 length equals 16 residues. From germline, CDR1 is SGHNT and CDR2 YYREEE (reference sequence). Between the trimmed V and J ends, which lost 3 bases and 2 bases, there was a span of 17 bases. DNA of the CDR3: TGTGCCAGCAGCTCTCCATCGACAGGCCTCAACACTGAAGCTTTCTTT. Its protein is CASSSPSTGLNTEAFF.

This clonotype came up many times. The chain recombines TRBV7-2 with TRBJ2-5, with TRBD2 matching 8 bases. CDR1 and CDR2 (germline): SGHTA, FQGNSA. Trimming at V came to 3 bases and at J to 5 bases, leaving 5 bases not matched to a gene. The CDR3 runs 14 residues. In nucleotides, the CDR3 is TGTGCCAGCAGCTTTGCGGGGGGTTGGGAGACCCAGTACTTC. Translated: CASSFAGGWETQYF.

The CDR3 loop reads CASSFRGSSEKLFF. CDR3 nucleotides: TGTGCCAGCAGTTTCCGGGGGTCTAGTGAAAAACTGTTTTTT. The gene calls are TRBV6-2 or TRBV6-3 and TRBJ1-4; D is perhaps TRBD1 (5 bases). The CDR3 has 14 amino acids. The germline gives CDR1 MNHEY, CDR2 SVGEGT. The V end was cut by 4 bases, the J end by 7 bases, with 13 bases between.

This clonotype was observed a single time. This rearrangement joins TRBV6-5 to TRBJ2-4; a weak D match, TRBD2 (7 bases). Germline CDR1 MNHEY, CDR2 SVGAGI. Trimming shortened V by 7 bases and J by 6 bases, and 16 bases separated the two germline ends. The CDR3 has 14 residues. CDR3 coding DNA: TGTGCCAGCACTTGGAAGGGGGGGCGAAACATTCAGTACTTC. Protein sequence: CASTWKGGRNIQYF.

This clonotype has just a few counts. The J gene is TRBJ2-5, the V gene TRBV7-2, with 9 bases aligning to TRBD1. Germline V gene sequence: CDR1 SGHTA, CDR2 FQGNSA. The length of the CDR3 is 15 residues. V dropped 5 bases and J dropped 4; count of bases not matched to a gene: 8. The CDR3 nucleotides are TGTGCCAGCAGCGTAGAGGGACAGGGTGGAGAGACCCAGTACTTC. It translates to CASSVEGQGGETQYF.

The chain joins TRBV4-1 to TRBJ2-3; 14 nucleotides match TRBD2. Germline loops: CDR1 MGHRA, CDR2 YSYEKL. The V and J ends lost 4 bases and 2 bases, in that order; junction bases with no gene match: 2. This CDR3 comprises 16 residues. The DNA for the CDR3 is TGCGCCAGCAGCCCGGGACTAGCGGGGGTCACAGATACGCAGTATTTT. This codes for CASSPGLAGVTDTQYF.